This T cell receptor beta chain was identified during a study of beta chain features in type 1 diabetes. This CDR3 has 13 amino acids. The germline V and J ends were trimmed by 6 bases and 1 base, with 9 bases remaining between them. CDR1 is MNHEY, CDR2 SVGAGI, per germline. Expressed TCRB transcripts were sequenced because the entire RNA isolate underwent reverse transcription. Clones were read by immunoSEQ multiplex PCR, and TCRdb kept only the in-frame ones, dropping some. The sample gives about 190,000 clones, approximately 8% of which show up once; approximately 1% is in the top ten. Study results and limitations: All four CD4+ subsets of Type 1 diabetes patients contained TCRB CDR3s that were moderately but significantly shorter.

This clone has more than one count but fewer than ten. As yet, its antigen is unknown. This chain uses TRBV6-5 with TRBJ1-2; maybe TRBD1 (5 bases). This clonotype was sampled from a woman aged 40 to 55 with type 1 diabetes. Specimen: central memory CD4+ T cells from blood. The CDR3 bases are TGTGCCAGCAGCTCCAGGGATAACTATGGCTACACCTTC. Its protein product is CASSSRDNYGYTF.